The 26 T cell receptor beta chains below all came from one sample that was sequenced in a study of T cell responses to AZD1222 COVID-19 vaccine. TCRdb's table, derived via immunoSEQ multiplex PCR, lists solely in-frame clones and lacks some. The sample shows 150,000 to 200,000 clones, 85% to 90% of them seen only once. Sequencing used peripheral blood, obtained 28 days after the second dose of the MenACWY control vaccine. These receptor sequences come from an adult who received the MenACWY meningococcal vaccine as a control.

V is TRBV28 and J is TRBJ2-7; D not certain. V was pared by 4 bases and J by 2 bases, with 12 bases between. Per the germline V gene, CDR1 is MDHEN and CDR2 is SYDVKM. The CDR3 loop spans 14 amino acids. The CDR3: CASSSYGQTYEQYF. The CDR3 DNA follows: TGTGCCAGCAGTTCCTATGGCCAGACCTACGAGCAGTACTTC.

This clone was counted once. This rearrangement joins TRBV27 to TRBJ2-3, with 10 bases aligning to TRBD1. The V gene end was trimmed by 0 bases and the J gene end by 6 bases; junction bases not matched to a gene: 6. CDR3 length: 16 residues. Germline V gene data show CDR1 as MNHEY and CDR2 as SMNVEV (reference sequence). This CDR3 reads CASSLSVTGGMDTQYF. The CDR3 DNA follows: TGTGCCAGCAGTTTATCGGTGACAGGGGGCATGGATACGCAGTATTTT.

V and J are TRBV6-5 and TRBJ2-7; D remains unclear. The germline CDR1 and CDR2 sequences are MNHEY and SVGAGI. Trimming shortened V by 0 bases and J by 2 bases, and 14 bases separated the two germline ends. This CDR3 spans 16 amino acids. CDR3 DNA: TGTGCCAGCAGTTACTCCGATCCGGGCCTTGCCTACGAGCAGTACTTC. Protein: CASSYSDPGLAYEQYF.

This sequence joins TRBV2 and TRBJ1-5, with a weak D call TRBD1 (6 bases). The CDR3 covers 12 residues. Germline CDR1 reads SNHLY; CDR2 reads FYNNEI. Trimming cost V 8 bases and J 6 bases, with 11 bases left between them. CDR3: CASQKGGQPQHF. The CDR3 coding sequence is TGTGCCAGCCAGAAAGGGGGTCAGCCCCAGCATTTT.

CDR3 DNA sequence: TGCGCCAGCAGCCAAGATGGGCCCTACAATGAGCAGTTCTTC. Translation: CASSQDGPYNEQFF. The rearrangement uses TRBV4-1 and TRBJ2-1; D is unclear. The CDR3 runs 14 residues. The V end lost 0 bases, the J end lost 2 bases, and 5 bases lay between the germline ends. CDR1 is MGHRA and CDR2 is YSYEKL in the germline V gene.

About this clone itself: The identical CDR3 is also encoded by other nucleotide sequences in the sample. The chain couples TRBV28 to TRBJ1-1; no definite D call. Trimming pared 6 bases from V and 1 base from J, leaving 15 bases between. This CDR3 contains 15 residues. Germline CDR1 is MDHEN and CDR2 is SYDVKM. CDR3 sequence reads: CASSLTSGWNTEAFF. In DNA, the CDR3 is TGTGCCAGCAGCCTGACTTCTGGGTGGAACACTGAAGCTTTCTTT.

This chain links TRBV9 with TRBJ1-4; 7 nucleotides match TRBD1. This CDR3 is built from 16 residues. The J segment lost 8 bases and the V segment lost 2 bases, leaving 12 bases of the junction unmatched. Germline CDR1 is SGDLS and CDR2 is YYNGEE. In DNA form, the CDR3 reads TGTGCCAGCAGCGTCTCCTGGGACAGCAACCGAGAAAAACTGTTTTTT. It yields the protein CASSVSWDSNREKLFF.

The CDR3 coding sequence is TGTGCCAGCAGTTTATTGAGTGAAAAACTGTTTTTT. Protein: CASSLLSEKLFF. V usage is TRBV28 and J usage is TRBJ1-4; D not resolved. With 1 base removed from V and 7 bases from J, the gap between germline ends came to 4 bases. The germline V gene has CDR1 MDHEN and CDR2 SYDVKM. The CDR3 runs to 12 residues.

The sample holds one count of this clone. This sequence joins TRBV2 and TRBJ2-2; D not resolved. Germline V gives CDR1 SNHLY, CDR2 FYNNEI. Trimming stripped 2 bases from V and 5 bases from J, with 9 bases between. CDR3 length equals 14 residues. The CDR3 DNA reads TGTGCCAGCAGTGAAATCCTGCTGACCGGGGAGCTGTTTTTT. This codes for CASSEILLTGELFF.

The CDR3 bases are TGTGCCAGCAGCTTAAGCCCCCGGGACAGACGACAAGAGACCCAGTACTTC. Amino acid sequence: CASSLSPRDRRQETQYF. The V call is TRBV7-9, the J call TRBJ2-5; 7 bases align to TRBD1. Germline V gene lookup returns CDR1 SEHNR and CDR2 FQNEAQ (reference sequence). This CDR3 has 17 amino acids. V lost 2 bases and J lost 2; bases outside the gene matches: 11.

The chain has TRBV28 and TRBJ1-5; 7 bases line up with TRBD1. Germline V gene sequence: CDR1 MDHEN, CDR2 SYDVKM. Germline trimming cut 4 bases from V and 0 bases from J; bases unmatched to any gene: 15. The CDR3 sequence is 19 residues long. The CDR3 spells CASSSPSAGTEYSNQPQHF. CDR3 nucleotides: TGTGCCAGCAGTTCTCCCTCAGCCGGGACAGAGTATAGCAATCAGCCCCAGCATTTT. Variable domain in full (rest from reference TRBV28 and TRBJ1-5): DVKVTQSSRYLVKRTGEKVFLECVQDMDHENMFWYRQDPGLGLRLIYFSYDVKMKEKGDIPEGYSVSREKKERFSLILESASTNQTSMYLCASSSPSAGTEYSNQPQHFGDGTRLSIL.

This sequence joins TRBV6-2 or TRBV6-3 and TRBJ2-7; D gene unclear. This CDR3 has 13 residues. V shed 2 bases and J shed 2 bases, with 7 bases lying between them. CDR1 is MNHEY, CDR2 SVGEGT, per germline. The CDR3 nucleotides read TGTGCCAGCAGTTACAAGACGGCCTACGAGCAGTACTTC. Its protein product is CASSYKTAYEQYF.

The V call is TRBV27, the J call TRBJ2-1; TRBD2 aligns across 10 bases. The CDR3 covers 18 residues. After removal of 1 base from V and 7 bases from J, the junction contained 13 bases not matched to a gene. Germline assignment: CDR1 MNHEY and CDR2 SMNVEV (reference sequence). This CDR3 reads CASSLYASGGLPKNEQFF. CDR3 sequence (DNA): TGTGCCAGCAGTTTATACGCTAGCGGGGGATTACCTAAGAATGAGCAGTTCTTC.

The V and J genes are TRBV5-3 and TRBJ1-5; no clear D. TRBV5-3 is placed among ORFs of uncertain function. The V end was cut by 5 bases, the J end by 1 base, with 10 bases between. This CDR3 is built from 14 residues. CDR3 residues: CARRGIRSNQPQHF. In nucleotides, the CDR3 is TGTGCCAGAAGGGGGATCCGGAGCAATCAGCCCCAGCATTTT.

V and J are TRBV19 and TRBJ2-3; 7 bases are shared with TRBD2. The junction had 9 bases not matched to a gene; V was cut back by 5 bases and J by 4 bases. The CDR3 is 15 amino acids. Germline V lookup: CDR1 LNHDA, CDR2 SQIVND (reference sequence). As DNA, the CDR3 is TGTGCCAGTAGTTACGCGGGAGTTACCGCAGATACGCAGTATTTT. Amino acids: CASSYAGVTADTQYF. Based on the CDR3 plus reference TRBV19 and TRBJ2-3, the full variable domain is DGGITQSPKYLFRKEGQNVTLSCEQNLNHDAMYWYRQDPGQGLRLIYYSQIVNDFQKGDIAEGYSVSREKKESFPLTVTSAQKNPTAFYLCASSYAGVTADTQYFGPGTRLTVL.

The chain combines TRBV5-1 with TRBJ2-7, with a weak D call TRBD1 (5 bases). The CDR3 extends over 14 amino acids. The V gene lost 0 bases and the J gene lost 2 bases, with 9 bases spanning the gap. The germline CDR1 and CDR2 sequences are SGHRS and YFSETQ. The CDR3 reads CASSLDGATYEQYF. The CDR3, as DNA: TGCGCCAGCAGCTTGGATGGGGCAACCTACGAGCAGTACTTC.

The rearrangement links TRBV18 to TRBJ1-4; D unresolved. Germline V gives CDR1 KGHSH, CDR2 LQKENI. Between the trimmed V and J ends, which lost 3 bases and 6 bases, there was a span of 14 bases. The CDR3 spans 15 residues. The CDR3 coding sequence is TGTGCCAGCTCACCCTTCATCCGGGAGGATGAAAAACTGTTTTTT. Its translation is CASSPFIREDEKLFF.

The chain carries TRBV11-3 and TRBJ2-1; TRBD1 aligns across 12 bases. The CDR3 has 16 residues. Per germline, CDR1 SGHNT and CDR2 YENEEA. V trimming: 5 bases; J trimming: 7 bases; junction bases outside the gene matches: 9. The CDR3 loop reads CASSPGTGGVGNEQFF. In DNA form, the CDR3 reads TGTGCCAGCAGCCCCGGGACAGGGGGCGTTGGGAATGAGCAGTTCTTC.

The V and J genes are TRBV6-4 and TRBJ2-1; 10 bases align to TRBD2. V was clipped by 4 bases and J by 8 bases; unmatched bases: 8. The CDR3 totals 15 residues. Per the germline V gene, CDR1 is MRHNA and CDR2 is SNTAGT. CDR3 bases: TGTGCCAGCAGTGCACGAGCGGGAGGGCCAGATGAGCAGTTCTTC. Encoded protein: CASSARAGGPDEQFF.

Comment on this clone: At one of its ends the junction is not consistent with the germline gene, which may arise from a read error. The chain recombines TRBV7-2 with TRBJ1-5; D gene uncertain. The CDR3 covers 14 residues. Germline CDR1 is SGHTA and CDR2 is FQGNSA. The CDR3 reads CASRLAVPSQPQHF. The CDR3 nucleotides are TGTGCCAGCAGGTTAGCCGTACCTAGTCAGCCCCAGCATTTT.

This sequence joins TRBV6-5 and TRBJ1-5; D not resolved. Germline V gene data show CDR1 as MNHEY and CDR2 as SVGAGI. The V gene lost 2 bases and the J gene lost 4 bases, with 6 bases spanning the gap. This CDR3 contains 13 residues. This chain's CDR3 is CASSYIRNQPQHF. The CDR3 nucleotides are TGTGCCAGCAGTTACATACGTAATCAGCCCCAGCATTTT.

This chain uses TRBV10-3 with TRBJ2-2; perhaps D is TRBD1 or TRBD2 (6 bases each). V gave up 5 bases and J gave up 2 bases, with 18 bases separating them. The length of the CDR3 is 17 residues. Germline V lookup: CDR1 ENHRY, CDR2 SYGVKD. The CDR3 coding sequence is TGTGCCATCAGTTCCGCCCGGGGGCCGTTAAACACCGGGGAGCTGTTTTTT. This codes for CAISSARGPLNTGELFF.

The rearrangement links TRBV11-2 to TRBJ1-2; the match to TRBD1 covers 9 bases. Per the germline V gene, CDR1 is SGHAT and CDR2 is FQNNGV. The length of the CDR3 is 16 residues. V gave up 3 bases and J gave up 5 bases; unmatched junction bases: 10. Here the CDR3 reads CASSFWTGEGVYGYTF. CDR3 DNA: TGTGCCAGCAGCTTTTGGACAGGGGAAGGAGTATATGGCTACACCTTC.

The rearrangement uses TRBV11-2 and TRBJ2-5; a possible D gene is TRBD1 (6 bases). The CDR3 covers 16 residues. V dropped 0 bases and J dropped 7 bases, with 18 bases sitting between them. In germline, CDR1 is SGHAT, CDR2 FQNNGV. CDR3 loop: CASSLDPGAATRTQYF. CDR3 bases: TGTGCCAGCAGCTTAGATCCAGGGGCGGCGACCCGGACCCAGTACTTC.

The rearrangement joins TRBV15 to TRBJ1-1; the match to TRBD1 covers 7 bases. The germline V gene has CDR1 LNHNV and CDR2 YYDKDF (reference sequence). There are 21 residues in the CDR3. V dropped 0 bases and J dropped 0; count of bases not matched to a gene: 19. This chain's CDR3 is CATSRDYGTGVSGTMNTEAFF. CDR3 bases: TGTGCCACCAGCAGAGATTATGGCACAGGGGTCTCCGGTACTATGAACACTGAAGCTTTCTTT.

V usage is TRBV12-3 or TRBV12-4 and J usage is TRBJ2-7; a possible D gene is TRBD1 (5 bases). V was shortened by 5 bases and J by 3 bases, with 8 bases between the two germline ends. The CDR3 sequence is 12 residues long. Here the CDR3 reads CASSPGFYEQYF. CDR3 nucleotides: TGTGCCAGCAGTCCAGGGTTCTACGAGCAGTACTTC.